This TCR beta chain was obtained from a study of identical twins. Using its own MiXCR run on the 5' RACE reads, TCRdb lists one record per CDR3 protein. The table lists 700,000 or so distinct CDR3 sequences, 8.6% of them singletons. Study-wide results and caveats: These conclusions were based on statistical analysis (cross-sectional, not following the same donors). Researchers caution that invariant MAIT and iNKT cells could partly confound zero-insertion analyses.

Germline CDR1 and CDR2: LNHNV and YYDKDF (reference sequence). V shed 3 bases and J 2 bases; nucleotides not matched to a gene: 1. This CDR3 region has 15 residues. This clonotype was observed many times. The antigen is unknown. These same records also appear under a second study, on yellow fever vaccine responses in identical twins.

Sequenced: PBMCs. This clonotype originated in a young woman in good health. The rearrangement uses TRBV15 and TRBJ2-3, with 11 nucleotides matching TRBD1. CDR3 DNA: TGTGCCACCAGCAGGGGACAGGGGGTCACAGATACGCAGTATTTT. Protein product: CATSRGQGVTDTQYF.